This T cell receptor (beta chain) comes out of a study of CD8 T cells in ankylosing spondylitis. Worth noting for this clonotype: What it binds is unknown.

TCRdb recomputed calls from the 5' RACE reads with MiXCR, one row per CDR3 protein. In the table there are 700,000 to 1,000,000 distinct CDR3 sequences, roughly 12% of which are singletons. CDR3 length: 15 amino acids. Germline-derived CDR1 and CDR2 are MDHEN and SYDVKM. V was clipped by 7 bases and J by 1 base; unmatched bases: 7. Findings of the study overall: About 8 highly homologous variants made up a TCR beta motif, and this motif appeared characteristic of ankylosing spondylitis blood. The study looked at matched synovial fluid samples from ankylosing spondylitis patients. Disease-linked clones were reported to be significantly enriched there. Clones linked with disease were CD8+ and fairly uncommon in the peripheral blood.

Material for sequencing was blood, either unsorted or a sorted T cell fraction (not recorded which). The receptor's source is a male donor with ankylosing spondylitis. The chain employs TRBV28 and TRBJ2-7; the match to TRBD1 covers 10 bases. The CDR3 DNA is TGTGCCAGCATTGCCGGACAGGGGGGATCCTACGAGCAGTACTTC. Translating gives CASIAGQGGSYEQYF.